Presented here are 21 T cell receptor beta chains from one specimen sequenced in a study of T cells expressing NK-cell markers. TCRdb reprocessed the 5' RACE reads and keeps a single row for each CDR3 protein, giving no DNA. Its clone listing holds about 550,000 distinct CDR3 sequences. The source material was blood T cells: a sorted CD56 or NKG2C T cell subset, CD4+ or CD8+ T cells, or bulk PBMC T cells (not recorded which). The receptor source for this set is a man between 18 and 29 years old in good health.

The rearrangement uses TRBV25-1 and TRBJ2-1; without DNA, the TCRdb call of TRBD1 cannot be checked. The V gene's germline CDR1 is MGHDK and CDR2 SYGVNS. This CDR3 region has 15 residues. Here the CDR3 reads CASTSGDRQYNEQFF.

This chain connects TRBV4-2 to TRBJ2-7; the TRBD1 assignment by TCRdb is unverifiable without DNA. Per germline, CDR1 LGHNA and CDR2 YNFKEQ. The CDR3 has 14 amino acids. The CDR3 region is CASSRGTDGYEQYF.

This CDR3 is CATSDFVGGDTGELFF. The chain links TRBV24-1 to TRBJ2-2; TCRdb proposes TRBD1, but this gene call is untestable without DNA. The germline CDR1 and CDR2 sequences are KGHDR and SFDVKD. This CDR3 has 16 amino acids.

V and J are TRBV15 and TRBJ2-4; TCRdb gives TRBD1 as the D gene, but with no DNA this cannot be confirmed. The CDR3 covers 16 residues. Germline V gene sequence: CDR1 LNHNV, CDR2 YYDKDF (reference sequence). This chain's CDR3 is CATSRPTGTGKNIQYF.

CDR3 sequence: CASSSGDLSNTGELFF. The chain carries TRBV28 and TRBJ2-2; TCRdb indicates TRBD1, and absent DNA this call remains unverified. Germline CDR1 and CDR2: MDHEN and SYDVKM. The CDR3 is 16 amino acids. The full variable domain, in which reference TRBV28 and TRBJ2-2 provide the parts outside the CDR3, is DVKVTQSSRYLVKRTGEKVFLECVQDMDHENMFWYRQDPGLGLRLIYFSYDVKMKEKGDIPEGYSVSREKKERFSLILESASTNQTSMYLCASSSGDLSNTGELFFGEGSRLTVL.

J is TRBJ2-5 and V is TRBV12-3 or TRBV12-4; the D call of TRBD2 rests on TCRdb alone, since no DNA is present to check it. This CDR3 has 13 residues. The CDR3 loop reads CASSSRVSGAQYF.

The genes are TRBV4-1 and TRBJ2-2; the TCRdb D gene call, TRBD2, has no DNA to confirm it. Germline loops: CDR1 MGHRA, CDR2 YSYEKL. The CDR3 loop spans 17 amino acids. The CDR3 protein is CASSQGGAASGGGELFF.

This rearrangement joins TRBV20-1 to TRBJ2-1; TCRdb's D call of TRBD1 is untestable without DNA. Looked up from germline, CDR1 is DFQATT and CDR2 is SNEGSKA (reference sequence). The CDR3 consists of 11 residues. CDR3 amino acids: CSARVRGQRFF.

The chain uses TRBV5-6 and TRBJ2-1; TCRdb designates TRBD2, a call that cannot be tested without DNA. Germline CDR1 reads SGHDT; CDR2 reads YYEEEE. This CDR3 is built from 15 residues. The CDR3 sequence is CASSLSSGGPNEQFF. The complete variable domain, with remaining parts taken from reference TRBV5-6 and TRBJ2-1, reads DAGVTQSPTHLIKTRGQQVTLRCSPKSGHDTVSWYQQALGQGPQFIFQYYEEEERQRGNFPDRFSGHQFPNYSSELNVNALLLGDSALYLCASSLSSGGPNEQFFGPGTRLTVL.

The rearrangement links TRBV20-1 to TRBJ2-2; TCRdb reports TRBD1, a call that lacks DNA to check it against. The CDR3 length is 14 residues. Germline assignment: CDR1 DFQATT and CDR2 SNEGSKA (reference sequence). Here the CDR3 reads CSAREGGTAGELFF.

The rearrangement uses TRBV20-1 and TRBJ2-3; TCRdb's assignment of TRBD2 cannot be checked, as there is no DNA. The CDR3 contains 15 residues. Germline CDR1 DFQATT, CDR2 SNEGSKA (reference sequence). CDR3 protein: CSASSRTRVTDTQYF.

The chain recombines TRBV28 with TRBJ1-1. There are 14 residues in the CDR3. Germline assignment: CDR1 MDHEN and CDR2 SYDVKM. CDR3: CASSLGQLGAEAFF. Complete variable domain (other parts from reference TRBV28 and TRBJ1-1): DVKVTQSSRYLVKRTGEKVFLECVQDMDHENMFWYRQDPGLGLRLIYFSYDVKMKEKGDIPEGYSVSREKKERFSLILESASTNQTSMYLCASSLGQLGAEAFFGQGTRLTVV.

J is TRBJ1-3 and V is TRBV6-5. The V gene's germline CDR1 is MNHEY and CDR2 SVGAGI. The CDR3 has 18 amino acids. CDR3 in amino acids: CASSYSGDTSVSGNTIYF.

The chain combines TRBV9 with TRBJ1-1. The CDR3 has 15 amino acids. CDR1 is SGDLS and CDR2 is YYNGEE in the germline V gene. The CDR3 here is CASSENRTENTEAFF. The whole variable domain, remainder taken from reference TRBV9 and TRBJ1-1, is DSGVTQTPKHLITATGQRVTLRCSPRSGDLSVYWYQQSLDQGLQFLIQYYNGEERAKGNILERFSAQQFPDLHSELNLSSLELGDSALYFCASSENRTENTEAFFGQGTRLTVV.

This chain joins TRBV28 and TRBJ2-7. Germline CDR1 is MDHEN and CDR2 is SYDVKM. The CDR3 runs 15 residues. The CDR3 is CASSPRAAGLYEQYF.

The chain links TRBV3-1 to TRBJ2-3; with no DNA, the TCRdb D assignment of TRBD2 cannot be verified. The germline V gene has CDR1 LGHDT and CDR2 YNNKEL (reference sequence). The CDR3 extends over 17 amino acids. The CDR3 is CASSQELAGGTADTQYF.

V and J are TRBV6-1 and TRBJ1-6; lacking DNA, the TRBD1 call made by TCRdb goes unchecked. CDR3 size: 16 residues. The germline V gene encodes CDR1 MNHNS and CDR2 SASEGT. The CDR3 is CASSDRPTANNSPLHF.

This chain uses TRBV25-1 with TRBJ1-1; TCRdb names TRBD1, which stays unverified in the absence of DNA. This CDR3 is built from 13 residues. Germline V gene sequence: CDR1 MGHDK, CDR2 SYGVNS. The CDR3 loop reads CASRTGASTEAFF.

The chain combines TRBV19 with TRBJ2-2; checking the TCRdb D call of TRBD2 is not possible without DNA. Germline V gene lookup returns CDR1 LNHDA and CDR2 SQIVND (reference sequence). The CDR3 consists of 16 residues. CDR3 sequence reads: CASSFRVAGLTGELFF.

The J gene is TRBJ2-7, the V gene TRBV5-6. The germline V gene encodes CDR1 SGHDT and CDR2 YYEEEE. The CDR3 is made up of 15 amino acids. CDR3: CASSRPSSRNYEQYF.

This chain joins TRBV6-2 or TRBV6-3 and TRBJ2-1. The CDR3 consists of 16 residues. Germline V gene lookup returns CDR1 MNHEY and CDR2 SVGEGT. CDR3 sequence reads: CASSYSDLSSYNEQFF.